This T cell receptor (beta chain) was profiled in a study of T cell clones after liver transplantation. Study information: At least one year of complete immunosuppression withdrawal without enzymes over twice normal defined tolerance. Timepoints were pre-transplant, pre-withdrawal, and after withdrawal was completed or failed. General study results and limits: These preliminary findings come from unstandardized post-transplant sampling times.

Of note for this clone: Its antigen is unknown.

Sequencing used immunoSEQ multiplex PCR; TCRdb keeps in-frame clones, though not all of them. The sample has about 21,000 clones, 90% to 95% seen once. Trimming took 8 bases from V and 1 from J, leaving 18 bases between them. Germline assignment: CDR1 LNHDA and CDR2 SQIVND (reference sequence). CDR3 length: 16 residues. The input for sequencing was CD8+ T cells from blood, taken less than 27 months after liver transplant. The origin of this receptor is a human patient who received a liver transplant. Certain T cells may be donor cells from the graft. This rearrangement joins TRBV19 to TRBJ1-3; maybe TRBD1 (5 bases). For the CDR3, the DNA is TGTGCCAGTTTGATGGGACGGCGGTCGTCTGGAAACACCATATATTTT. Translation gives CASLMGRRSSGNTIYF.